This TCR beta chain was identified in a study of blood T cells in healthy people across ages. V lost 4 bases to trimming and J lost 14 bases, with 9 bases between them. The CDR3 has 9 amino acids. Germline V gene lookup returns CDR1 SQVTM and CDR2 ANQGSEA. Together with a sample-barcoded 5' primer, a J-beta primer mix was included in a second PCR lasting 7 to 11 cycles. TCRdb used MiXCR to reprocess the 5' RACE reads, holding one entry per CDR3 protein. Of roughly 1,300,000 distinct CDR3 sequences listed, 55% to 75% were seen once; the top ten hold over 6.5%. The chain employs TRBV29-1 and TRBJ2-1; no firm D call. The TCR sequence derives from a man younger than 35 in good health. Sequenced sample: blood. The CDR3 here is CSVVPHKFF. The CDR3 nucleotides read TGCAGCGTTGTCCCACACAAGTTCTTC.